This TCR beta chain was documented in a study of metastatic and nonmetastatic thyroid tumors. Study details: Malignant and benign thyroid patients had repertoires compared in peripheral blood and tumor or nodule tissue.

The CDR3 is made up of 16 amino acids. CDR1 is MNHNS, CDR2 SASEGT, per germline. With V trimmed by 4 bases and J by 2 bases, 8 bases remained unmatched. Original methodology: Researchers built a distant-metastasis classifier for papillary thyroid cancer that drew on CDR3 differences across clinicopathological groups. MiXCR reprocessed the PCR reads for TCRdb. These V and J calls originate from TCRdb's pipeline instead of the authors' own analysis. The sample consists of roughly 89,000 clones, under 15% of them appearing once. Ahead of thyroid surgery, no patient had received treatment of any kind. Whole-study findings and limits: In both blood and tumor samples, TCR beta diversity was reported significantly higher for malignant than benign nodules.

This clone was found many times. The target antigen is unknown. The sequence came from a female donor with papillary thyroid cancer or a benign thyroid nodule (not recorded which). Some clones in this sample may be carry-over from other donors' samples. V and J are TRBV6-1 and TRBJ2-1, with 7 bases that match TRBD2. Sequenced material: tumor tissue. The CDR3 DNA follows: TGTGCCAGCAGTGTCCTCCCCGGGAGGACCTACAATGAGCAGTTCTTC. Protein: CASSVLPGRTYNEQFF.